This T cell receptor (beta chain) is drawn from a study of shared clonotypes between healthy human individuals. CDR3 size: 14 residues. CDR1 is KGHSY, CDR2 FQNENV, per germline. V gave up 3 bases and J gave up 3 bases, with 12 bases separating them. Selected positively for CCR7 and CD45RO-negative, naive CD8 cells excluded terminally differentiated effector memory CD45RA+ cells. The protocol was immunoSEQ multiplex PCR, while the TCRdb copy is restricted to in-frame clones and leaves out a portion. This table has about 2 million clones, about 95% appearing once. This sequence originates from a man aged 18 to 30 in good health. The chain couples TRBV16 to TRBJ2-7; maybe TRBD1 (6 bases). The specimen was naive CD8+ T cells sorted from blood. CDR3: CASSQSPGDYEQYF. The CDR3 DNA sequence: TGTGCCAGCAGCCAGTCCCCAGGGGACTACGAGCAGTACTTC.